The subject of this entry is one T cell receptor beta chain. The sample comes from a study of blood T cell repertoires in COVID-19. For the study at large: Samples taken during acute and convalescent COVID-19 were collected in the United States, Italy and Spain. PBMCs, B-cell-depleted T cells, or T cells were the source of the cDNA or gDNA that made up the material.

V lost 3 bases and J lost 2, with 13 bases in between. Looked up from germline, CDR1 is MDHEN and CDR2 is SYDVKM. The CDR3 covers 16 residues. Under the authors' procedure: Estimated nucleated cell counts came from reference gene primer amplification. TCRdb's table, derived via immunoSEQ multiplex PCR, lists solely in-frame clones and lacks some. The V and J calls and clone size are taken from that table; D and trimming were inferred from the DNA. The sample includes some 170,000 clones, about 81% of them seen just once. Sequencing used peripheral blood. This receptor was obtained from a woman in her sixties or seventies with acute or convalescent COVID-19. The gene calls are TRBV28 and TRBJ2-2; possible D gene TRBD1, 6 bases. CDR3 in amino acids: CASSFLRGRNTGELFF. The CDR3 region has the DNA TGTGCCAGCAGTTTCCTCAGGGGACGAAACACCGGGGAGCTGTTTTTT.